Given below is one TCR beta chain in context. The source of the sample is a study of CD4+ T cells in melanoma. Germline lookup yields CDR1 MNHEY and CDR2 SMNVEV (reference sequence). The ends were cut back, 4 bases at V and 1 base at J, with 10 bases in the middle. The CDR3 has 14 residues. TCRdb keeps only in-frame clones here, not all; method: immunoSEQ multiplex PCR. The table lists 15,000 to 20,000 clones, roughly 80% of them singletons, with 5% to 6.5% in the top ten. The chain combines TRBV27 with TRBJ2-5, with a tentative D call TRBD2 (6 bases). The TCR sequence derives from a human donor with melanoma. The sequenced sample was cells from a culture (not recorded whether cultured in vitro). CDR3: CASSSRGIQETQYF. As DNA, the CDR3 is TGTGCCAGCAGTTCTCGGGGGATCCAAGAGACCCAGTACTTC.